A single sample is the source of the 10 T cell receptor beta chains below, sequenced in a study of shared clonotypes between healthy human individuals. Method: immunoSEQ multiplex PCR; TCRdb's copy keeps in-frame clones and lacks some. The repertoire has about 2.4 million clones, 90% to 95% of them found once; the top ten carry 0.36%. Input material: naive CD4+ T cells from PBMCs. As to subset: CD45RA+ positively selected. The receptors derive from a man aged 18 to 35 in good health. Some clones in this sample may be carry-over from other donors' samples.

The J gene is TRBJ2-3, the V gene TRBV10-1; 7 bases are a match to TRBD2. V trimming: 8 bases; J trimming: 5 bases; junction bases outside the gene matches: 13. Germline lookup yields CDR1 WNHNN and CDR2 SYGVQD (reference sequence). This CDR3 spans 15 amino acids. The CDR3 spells CASGGRGSGIDTQYF. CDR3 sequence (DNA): TGCGCCAGCGGCGGACGCGGGAGCGGAATAGATACGCAGTATTTT.

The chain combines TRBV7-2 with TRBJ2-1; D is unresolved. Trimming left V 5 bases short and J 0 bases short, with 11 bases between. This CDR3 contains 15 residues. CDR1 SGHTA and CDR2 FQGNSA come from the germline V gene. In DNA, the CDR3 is TGTGCCAGCAGCGCAATCAGGAGCTCCTACAATGAGCAGTTCTTC. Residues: CASSAIRSSYNEQFF.

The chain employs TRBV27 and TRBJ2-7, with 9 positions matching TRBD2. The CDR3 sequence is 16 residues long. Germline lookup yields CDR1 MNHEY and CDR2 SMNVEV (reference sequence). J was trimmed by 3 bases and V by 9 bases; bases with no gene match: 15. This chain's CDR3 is CASRASVAGVHYEQYF. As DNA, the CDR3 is TGTGCCAGTCGAGCGTCAGTAGCGGGAGTACACTACGAGCAGTACTTC.

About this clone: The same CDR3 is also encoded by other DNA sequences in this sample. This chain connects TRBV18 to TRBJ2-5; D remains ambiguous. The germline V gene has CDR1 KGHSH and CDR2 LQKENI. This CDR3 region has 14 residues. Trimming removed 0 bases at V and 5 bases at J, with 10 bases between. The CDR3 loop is CASSPPGSRETQYF. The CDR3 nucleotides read TGTGCCAGCTCACCACCGGGATCGAGGGAGACCCAGTACTTC.

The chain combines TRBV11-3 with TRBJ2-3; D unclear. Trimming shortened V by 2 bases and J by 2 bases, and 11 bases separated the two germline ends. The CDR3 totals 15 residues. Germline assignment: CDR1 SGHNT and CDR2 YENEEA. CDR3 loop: CASSLTASYTDTQYF. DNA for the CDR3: TGTGCCAGCAGCTTAACAGCCTCTTACACAGATACGCAGTATTTT.

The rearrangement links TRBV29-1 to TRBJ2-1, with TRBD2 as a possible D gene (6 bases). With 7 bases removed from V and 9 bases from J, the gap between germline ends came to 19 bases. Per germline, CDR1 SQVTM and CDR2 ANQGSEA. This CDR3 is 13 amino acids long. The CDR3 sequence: CSAGTAIRGEQFF. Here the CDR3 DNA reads TGCAGCGCCGGGACTGCGATCCGGGGTGAGCAGTTCTTC.

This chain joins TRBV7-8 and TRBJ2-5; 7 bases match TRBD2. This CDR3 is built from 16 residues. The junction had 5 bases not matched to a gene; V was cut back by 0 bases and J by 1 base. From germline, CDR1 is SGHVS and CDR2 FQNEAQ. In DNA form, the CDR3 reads TGTGCCAGCAGCTTAGCTCGCCTAGCGGTCCAAGAGACCCAGTACTTC. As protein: CASSLARLAVQETQYF.

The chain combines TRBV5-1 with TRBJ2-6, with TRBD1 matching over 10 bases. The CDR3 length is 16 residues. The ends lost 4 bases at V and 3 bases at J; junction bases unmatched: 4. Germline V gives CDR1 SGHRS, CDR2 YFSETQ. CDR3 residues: CASSTGQGNGANVLTF. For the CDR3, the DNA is TGCGCCAGCAGCACGGGACAGGGGAATGGGGCCAACGTCCTGACTTTC.

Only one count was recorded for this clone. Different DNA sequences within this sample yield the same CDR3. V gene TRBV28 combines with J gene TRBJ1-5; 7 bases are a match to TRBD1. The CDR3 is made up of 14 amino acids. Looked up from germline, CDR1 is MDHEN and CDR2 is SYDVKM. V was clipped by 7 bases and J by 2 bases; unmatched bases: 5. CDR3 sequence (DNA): TGTGCCAGCACGCGACAGGGCCGCAATCAGCCCCAGCATTTT. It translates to CASTRQGRNQPQHF.

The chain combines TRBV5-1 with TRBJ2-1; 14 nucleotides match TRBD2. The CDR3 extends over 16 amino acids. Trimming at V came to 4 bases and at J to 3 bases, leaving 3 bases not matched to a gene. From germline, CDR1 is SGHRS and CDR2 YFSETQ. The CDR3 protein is CASSGGTSGSYNEQFF. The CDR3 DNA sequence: TGCGCCAGCAGCGGTGGGACTAGCGGGAGCTACAATGAGCAGTTCTTC.